These T cell receptor beta chains were read from a single sample in a study of blood T cells in healthy people across ages. TCRdb reprocessed the 5' RACE reads with MiXCR, giving one entry per CDR3 protein. Of about 720,000 distinct CDR3 sequences in the sample, about a fifth were seen once. Input material: blood. Receptor source: a man in his 70s in good health. Each CDR3 is given with its conserved first and last residue. D genes are given only for firm matches. Size is stated for part of the rows, as once, few or many counts, or as a class when the clone is expanded.

- TRBJ2-1 15 - TRBV5-1 CASSFGQSPFNEQFF TGCGCCAGCAGCTTTGGACAATCTCCCTTTAATGAGCAGTTCTTC
- TRBJ1-4 15 - TRBV14 CASSQDLGTNEKLFF TGTGCCAGCAGCCAAGATTTGGGGACTAATGAAAAACTGTTTTTT
- TRBJ1-2 13 - TRBV3-1 CASSEGGGYGYTF TGTGCCAGCAGCGAAGGGGGGGGCTATGGCTACACCTTC
- TRBJ1-5 14 - TRBV20-1 CSADRDMLGQPQHF TGCAGTGCTGACCGGGACATGTTAGGTCAGCCCCAGCATTTT
- TRBJ2-1 15 - TRBV6-2/TRBV6-3 CASSPVGLPTDEQFF TGTGCCAGCAGTCCCGTGGGACTCCCTACGGATGAGCAGTTCTTC
- TRBJ1-2 16 - TRBV5-1 CASSREGGRTNYGYTF TGCGCCAGCAGCAGGGAGGGGGGCCGAACTAACTATGGCTACACCTTC
few TRBJ2-3 12 - TRBV29-1 CSVIASGETQYF TGCAGCGTTATAGCGAGTGGTGAGACGCAGTATTTT
- TRBJ2-7 13 - TRBV7-2 CASSFIETYVQYF TGTGCCAGCAGCTTTATAGAAACCTACGTGCAGTACTTC
few TRBJ2-6 15 - TRBV28 CASSLQVAGANVLTF TGTGCCAGCAGTCTGCAGGTGGCTGGGGCCAACGTCCTGACTTTC
- TRBJ2-7 14 - TRBV6-6 CASSLAGPFGEQYF TGTGCCAGCAGTTTGGCAGGACCCTTCGGCGAGCAGTACTTC
- TRBJ1-4 14 - TRBV18 CASCYNPGGEKLFF TGTGCCAGCTGCTATAATCCGGGAGGCGAAAAACTGTTTTTT
few TRBJ2-5 13 TRBD1 TRBV20-1 CSAKPGQTETQYF TGCAGTGCTAAGCCGGGACAGACAGAGACCCAGTACTTC
few TRBJ1-4 15 TRBD1 TRBV27 CASGNWQGAKEKLFF TGTGCCAGCGGAAACTGGCAGGGGGCTAAAGAAAAACTGTTTTTT
few TRBJ2-1 15 TRBD1 TRBV12-3/TRBV12-4 CASRPPGQGVHEQFF TGTGCCAGCAGGCCTCCGGGACAGGGGGTCCATGAGCAGTTCTTC
- TRBJ2-7 16 - TRBV6-5 CASSYSRRGLGYEQYF TGTGCCAGCAGTTACTCTAGGAGGGGGTTGGGCTACGAGCAGTACTTC
few TRBJ1-2 14 - TRBV20-1 CSARARERVYGYTF TGCAGTGCTAGAGCCAGGGAACGGGTCTATGGCTACACCTTC
few TRBJ2-3 11 - TRBV6-2/TRBV6-3 CASSRVNTQYF TGTGCCAGCAGCCGAGTCAATACGCAGTATTTT
- TRBJ1-2 14 - TRBV29-1 CSVEMEGTASGYTF TGCAGCGTTGAAATGGAGGGGACGGCATCCGGCTACACCTTC
few TRBJ2-1 14 - TRBV24-1 CAIARASSYDEQFF TGTGCCATTGCAAGGGCATCGTCTTACGATGAGCAGTTCTTC
- TRBJ1-1 13 - TRBV20-1 CSARPPGGAGAFF TGCAGTGCTAGGCCCCCCGGGGGGGCTGGAGCTTTCTTT
- TRBJ1-3 14 - TRBV29-1 CSVVGTEIGNTIYF TGCAGCGTTGTGGGGACGGAAATTGGAAACACCATATATTTT
- TRBJ2-5 13 - TRBV11-1 CASSASPQETQYF TGTGCCAGCAGCGCTAGCCCCCAAGAGACCCAGTACTTC
- TRBJ2-1 16 TRBD2 TRBV20-1 CSARDPTSGSLNEQFF TGCAGTGCTAGAGATCCTACTAGCGGGAGTCTGAATGAGCAGTTCTTC
- TRBJ1-3 15 - TRBV11-2 CASSLQGFSGNTTYF TGTGCCAGCAGCTTACAGGGTTTCTCTGGAAACACCACATATTTT
- TRBJ2-3 14 - TRBV20-1 CSARTHMSADTQYF TGCAGTGCTAGAACACACATGTCCGCAGATACGCAGTATTTT
few TRBJ1-2 18 - TRBV27 CASSLFGRTLGVNYGYTF TGTGCCAGCAGTTTATTCGGCAGGACGTTAGGGGTTAACTATGGCTACACCTTC
few TRBJ1-4 14 TRBD1 TRBV11-2 CASSQDRGSEKLFF TGTGCCAGCAGCCAAGACAGGGGGTCTGAAAAACTGTTTTTT
few TRBJ1-1 15 - TRBV7-9 CASTPTRPANTEAFF TGTGCCAGCACCCCAACCAGGCCGGCGAACACTGAAGCTTTCTTT
few TRBJ2-5 13 - TRBV7-7 CASSPDMQETQYF TGTGCCAGCAGCCCCGACATGCAAGAGACCCAGTACTTC
- TRBJ2-2 11 - TRBV29-1 CSVASTGELFF TGCAGCGTTGCTAGTACCGGGGAGCTGTTTTTT
- TRBJ2-3 15 - TRBV3-1 CASSYILTATDTQYF TGTGCCAGCAGCTATATCCTGACAGCCACAGATACGCAGTATTTT
few TRBJ2-2 14 TRBD1 TRBV30 CAAQGGLNTGELFF TGTGCCGCACAAGGGGGCTTAAACACCGGGGAGCTGTTTTTT
few TRBJ2-1 16 TRBD1 TRBV7-3 CASSLRAGTGDNEQFF TGTGCCAGCAGCCTAAGAGCCGGGACAGGGGACAATGAGCAGTTCTTC
once TRBJ2-3 12 - TRBV20-1 CSAWDSADTQYF TGCAGTGCTTGGGACTCAGCAGATACGCAGTATTTT
few TRBJ2-3 16 - TRBV4-1 CASSQGPGAVTDTQYF TGCGCCAGCAGCCAAGGCCCGGGGGCGGTCACAGATACGCAGTATTTT
few TRBJ2-1 16 TRBD2 TRBV20-1 CSARDPLAGGMHEQFF TGCAGTGCTAGAGATCCCTTGGCGGGAGGTATGCATGAGCAGTTCTTC
few TRBJ2-1 13 TRBD2 TRBV7-9 CASSPPGLYEQFF TGTGCCAGCAGTCCACCGGGACTATATGAGCAGTTCTTC
many TRBJ2-5 18 TRBD2 TRBV20-1 CSAEPTSGGFFFRETQYF TGCAGTGCTGAACCTACTAGCGGGGGGTTTTTCTTTCGGGAGACCCAGTACTTC
few TRBJ2-7 18 TRBD1 TRBV6-1 CASSEGNLWGQGSYEQYF TGTGCCAGCAGTGAAGGTAATCTGTGGGGACAGGGGTCCTACGAGCAGTACTTC
few TRBJ2-1 15 - TRBV7-2 CASSSYAGVWNEQFF TGTGCCAGCAGCTCGTACGCAGGGGTATGGAATGAGCAGTTCTTC
- TRBJ1-1 14 TRBD1 TRBV19 CASIGPQGYTEAFF TGTGCCAGTATAGGACCACAGGGGTACACTGAAGCTTTCTTT
- TRBJ2-3 15 TRBD1 TRBV3-1 CASSQGQGASDTQYF TGTGCCAGCAGCCAAGGCCAGGGGGCATCAGATACGCAGTATTTT
few TRBJ2-5 14 - TRBV7-2 CASSLDGGKETQYF TGTGCCAGCAGCTTAGATGGGGGAAAAGAGACCCAGTACTTC
- TRBJ1-2 14 - TRBV7-6 CASSPDSGIYGYTF TGTGCCAGCAGCCCAGACAGTGGAATATATGGCTACACCTTC
many TRBJ2-6 15 - TRBV5-1 CASSNQGTGANVLTF TGCGCCAGCAGCAACCAGGGTACTGGGGCCAACGTCCTGACTTTC
few TRBJ2-7 14 - TRBV20-1 CSASRTVGSYEQYF TGCAGTGCTAGCCGGACAGTGGGCTCCTACGAGCAGTACTTC
- TRBJ2-3 13 - TRBV12-3/TRBV12-4 CASSHRLLDTQYF TGTGCCAGCAGCCACCGACTGCTGGATACGCAGTATTTT
- TRBJ2-3 13 - TRBV5-6 CASRLVSTDTQYF TGTGCCAGCCGCCTGGTCAGCACAGATACGCAGTATTTT
few TRBJ1-2 15 - TRBV28 CASSPSGAGNYGYTF TGTGCCAGCAGCCCCTCTGGGGCGGGTAACTATGGCTACACCTTC
few TRBJ2-5 13 - TRBV18 CASSPQSGGTQYF TGTGCCAGCTCACCACAGTCGGGTGGGACCCAGTACTTC
- TRBJ1-2 13 - TRBV12-3/TRBV12-4 CASSWDGLYGYTF TGTGCCAGCAGTTGGGACGGCCTGTATGGCTACACCTTC
- TRBJ2-1 14 TRBD2 TRBV12-3/TRBV12-4 CASSSGTTPNEQFF TGTGCCAGCAGTTCGGGGACTACCCCAAATGAGCAGTTCTTC
few TRBJ2-5 15 - TRBV10-1 CASSESLGPGGTQYF TGCGCCAGCAGTGAGTCCCTCGGTCCTGGAGGGACCCAGTACTTC
- TRBJ2-7 14 - TRBV2 CASRRDFNSYEQYF TGTGCCAGCAGGCGGGACTTCAACTCCTACGAGCAGTACTTC
few TRBJ1-5 13 - TRBV9 CASSARPNQPQHF TGTGCCAGCAGCGCGAGGCCCAATCAGCCCCAGCATTTT
- TRBJ2-2 12 - TRBV7-2 CASRFRAGELFF TGTGCCAGCAGGTTCAGGGCCGGGGAGCTGTTTTTT